This record concerns one T cell receptor (beta chain) sequence. Its specificity is not known. TCRdb ran MiXCR on the reads and lists one entry per CDR3 protein. The sample yields hundreds of thousands of distinct CDR3 sequences, 33% seen once. This sample is drawn from a study of T cell repertoires in cytomegalovirus infection. CDR3 length: 14 amino acids. With 5 bases removed from V and 0 bases from J, the gap between germline ends came to 10 bases. Germline V lookup: CDR1 SGHTA, CDR2 FQGTGA. The specimen comprised cultured PBMCs, sampled from culture after CMV antigen stimulation. V gene TRBV7-3 combines with J gene TRBJ1-1; D possibly corresponds to TRBD1 (5 bases). This TCR derives from a human donor in good health (CMV status not recorded). Some clones in this sample may be carry-over from other donors' samples. CDR3: CASSAGHMNTEAFF. CDR3 nucleotides: TGTGCCAGCAGCGCCGGACACATGAACACTGAAGCTTTCTTT.